Sequencing of this T cell receptor beta chain was carried out in a study of blood T cell repertoires in COVID-19 (dated by TCRdb to 2020 to 2021). For the study in its entirety: Samples covering the acute and convalescent phases of COVID-19 were provided by collaborators in the United States, Italy and Spain. The repertoires were released in a freely available public database intended as a resource for research on the immune response to SARS-CoV-2. Deeply sampled blood TCRbeta repertoires from subjects exposed to, actively infected with, or recovered from COVID-19 were included in the dataset. The prospective study material was composed of cDNA or gDNA derived from T cells, B-cell-depleted T cells, or PBMCs. A de-identified subject ID, COVID-19 status, age in years and sex were almost always included in the sample metadata. The samples were drawn from the first 160 participants of the ongoing ImmuneRACE study and from about 1,200 subjects provided by 6 global collaborators. Where HLA class I and class II types were available, the types were taken from metadata supplied by the sample provider, not from assay-based typing. Results and caveats for the whole study, not just this receptor: How much clinical and demographic metadata was included differed by source and by participant, and the metadata was provided uncurated.

TCRbeta CDR3 regions were amplified from genomic DNA using the immunoSEQ Assay, a bias-controlled multiplex PCR. The authors' analysis ran thus. The number of nucleated cells in each sample was estimated by amplification of reference gene primers within the assay. Sequence reads were collapsed and filtered to measure the absolute abundance of every unique TCRbeta CDR3 rearrangement. For each sample, productive Simpson clonality was calculated as the square root of Simpson's diversity index across productive rearrangements. TCRdb's version of the immuneACCESS table is confined to in-frame rearrangements and falls short of the full clone set. An unresolved V gene accounts for under half of the shortfall where checked; the remainder is of unknown origin. The V and J calls and the clone size are those of that table, but D and trimming were determined from the DNA. The sample records some 120,000 clones, about 85% of which are singletons. The leading ten clones occupy approximately 1.5% of the sample.

To note about this clone: The clone's antigen remains unknown. Per-base quality was not reported, and no clone a single base away is much larger than it.

Collaborating institutions collected whole blood in K2EDTA tubes following their own protocols. For TCRbeta analysis, collaborator samples were shipped as frozen whole blood, as isolated PBMCs, or as DNA extracted from either sample type. The receptor was isolated from a man aged 40-50 years with acute or convalescent COVID-19. Source material: peripheral blood.

The CDR3 sequence is CASSHNQGNEQYF. The sequence in DNA is TGTGCCAGCAGCCACAATCAGGGGAACGAGCAGTACTTC. The chain is assembled from TRBV3-1 (or the pseudogene TRBV3-2) and TRBJ2-7, with a tentative D gene TRBD1 over 6 matching bases. From a lookup of the germline V gene (reference sequence), CDR1 and CDR2 are LGHDT and YNNKEL. Relative to germline, V is 3 bases shorter and J is 5 bases shorter, with 11 bases between their ends. CDR3 length: 13 amino acids, cysteine to phenylalanine. The entry retains the CDR3 DNA only, 39 bases that are in frame from base 1.